This is a list of T cell receptor beta chains from one sample in a study of shared clonotypes between healthy human individuals. Using immunoSEQ multiplex PCR, the repertoire was profiled, and TCRdb retains in-frame clones only, with some absent. The sample lists some 580,000 clones, about 96% seen once, with roughly 0.055% in the top ten. The sequenced sample consisted of naive CD4+ T cells sorted from blood. These TCRs come from a woman aged 25 to 45 in good health. Both conserved end residues are part of each CDR3. A D gene is named only where the DNA matches it firmly. Clone size is shown for a subset of rows, as once, few, many or a class of expanded clone.

D gene | J gene | V gene | clone size | CDR3 DNA | CDR3 protein
NA | TRBJ2-5 | TRBV11-2 | NA | TGTGCCAGCAGCGACAGAGCCCAAGAGACCCAGTACTTC | CASSDRAQETQYF
NA | TRBJ1-1 | TRBV20-1 | once | TGCAGTGCTAGTTCGAACACTGAAGCTTTCTTT | CSASSNTEAFF
NA | TRBJ1-4 | TRBV7-9 | NA | TGTGCCAGCAGCTTAAGCGGGTCGGATGAAAAACTGTTTTTT | CASSLSGSDEKLFF
NA | TRBJ2-7 | TRBV27 | NA | TGTGCCAGCAAAGCCGGGCAGTCGCCCGGCTACGAGCAGTACTTC | CASKAGQSPGYEQYF
TRBD1 | TRBJ2-7 | TRBV2 | NA | TGTGCCAGCAGTGATTCGGCAGGGGGAAACGAGCAGTACTTC | CASSDSAGGNEQYF
NA | TRBJ2-7 | TRBV28 | once | TGTGCCAGCAGTTTATTTACGGGGTTCGAGCAGTACTTC | CASSLFTGFEQYF
TRBD1 | TRBJ1-1 | TRBV27 | NA | TGTGCCAGCAGTTTCAGCGACAGGGTGAGCACTGAAGCTTTCTTT | CASSFSDRVSTEAFF
NA | TRBJ1-1 | TRBV7-9 | NA | TGTGCCAGCAGCTTACTCGGCAACATGAACACTGAAGCTTTCTTT | CASSLLGNMNTEAFF
TRBD2 | TRBJ2-4 | TRBV19 | NA | TGTGCCAGTAGTATAGTATCTAGCGGGAGGCCTCAGATAGCCAAAAACATTCAGTACTTC | CASSIVSSGRPQIAKNIQYF
NA | TRBJ2-6 | TRBV9 | NA | TGTGCCAGCAGCGGGCTGAGGACAGTCTTCTCTGGGGCCAACGTCCTGACTTTC | CASSGLRTVFSGANVLTF
TRBD1 | TRBJ1-6 | TRBV28 | NA | TGTGCCAGCACCCGAGACAGGGGAAATTCACCCCTCCACTTT | CASTRDRGNSPLHF
TRBD1 | TRBJ2-7 | TRBV10-3 | NA | TGTGCCACGCGCCGACAGGGGGCAAACGAGCAGTACTTC | CATRRQGANEQYF
NA | TRBJ1-3 | TRBV30 | NA | TGTGCCTGGGGGAGAGTGACCGTTGGAAACACCATATATTTT | CAWGRVTVGNTIYF
NA | TRBJ1-5 | TRBV5-3 | NA | TGTGCCAGACAGCCCGGGACGGCAGATAGCAATCAGCCCCAGCATTTT | CARQPGTADSNQPQHF
NA | TRBJ2-7 | TRBV25-1 | NA | TGTGCCAGCAGTGGCTATAACGAGCAGTACTTC | CASSGYNEQYF
NA | TRBJ2-2 | TRBV19 | NA | TGTGCCAGTAGGCGACTAGCCGGGGAGCTGTTTTTT | CASRRLAGELFF
TRBD2 | TRBJ2-3 | TRBV10-3 | NA | TGTGCCATCCGAGGACTAGGAGTAGATACGCAGTATTTT | CAIRGLGVDTQYF